This section outlines one T cell receptor (beta chain) sequence together with its context. Its antigen remains unknown. This sample stems from a study of cytomegalovirus exposure and HLA in healthy donors. Whole-study context: An earlier analysis identified some 110 million unique TCR beta sequences in some 170 million T cells. General study results and limits: Earlier results showed most TCR beta V segments being productive about 87% or about 30% of the time.

PCR amplification relied on 60 Vbeta primers (plus 13 Jbeta primers). Sequenced by immunoSEQ multiplex PCR; TCRdb stores in-frame clones only, minus some. The sample includes approximately 190,000 clones, approximately 81% of them seen just once. The CDR3 runs to 13 residues. CDR1 is SGHVS, CDR2 FQNEAQ, per germline. V gave up 1 base and J gave up 4 bases, with 5 bases separating them. Sequencing was carried out using PBMCs. The chain has TRBV7-8 and TRBJ1-5; no reliable D call. This clonotype was obtained from a man aged 50-60 years in good health and CMV-seronegative. CDR3 sequence: CASSLGVNQPQHF. The CDR3 DNA sequence: TGTGCCAGCAGCTTAGGAGTAAATCAGCCCCAGCATTTT.